A single sample gave rise to the 16 T cell receptor beta chains below, sequenced in a study of T cells in Graves' hyperthyroidism and ophthalmopathy. TCR beta CDR3 regions were amplified from RNA transcripts. RT-PCR in the first round (using the HTBI primer set) targeted the TCR CDR3. TCRdb re-called the multiplex PCR reads with MiXCR, one entry per CDR3 protein. The sample carries some 500,000 distinct CDR3 sequences, around an eighth recorded once. Sequencing input: blood. These receptor sequences come from a woman younger than 30 with Graves' hyperthyroidism.

To note about this clonotype: This CDR3 is missing its conserved last phenylalanine or tryptophan, likely due to a read error. The J gene is TRBJ2-1, the V gene TRBV12-3 or TRBV12-4, with a possible D match to TRBD2 (6 bases). The V end was cut by 5 bases, the J end by 0 bases, with 17 bases between. This CDR3 contains 17 residues. CDR3 DNA: TGTGCCAGCAGTATAAGCCCGGGACTGAGCTCCTACAATGAGCAGTTCTTA. This translates into CASSISPGLSSYNEQFL.

This clonotype was observed at least ten times. This sequence joins TRBV2 and TRBJ1-4; no definite D call. The V end lost 3 bases, the J end lost 5 bases, and 13 bases lay between the germline ends. Per germline, CDR1 SNHLY and CDR2 FYNNEI. This CDR3 region has 15 residues. The CDR3 spells CASSESLGGNEKLFF. In nucleotides, the CDR3 is TGTGCCAGCAGTGAGTCCCTGGGAGGGAATGAAAAACTGTTTTTT.

The table lists this clonotype with a few counts. This chain uses TRBV10-3 with TRBJ2-1; D remains unclear. The germline CDR1 and CDR2 sequences are ENHRY and SYGVKD. The CDR3 is 9 amino acids. With 10 bases removed from V and 6 bases from J, the gap between germline ends came to 4 bases. The CDR3 DNA sequence: TGTGCCAATATCAATGAGCAGTTCTTC. Translating it yields CANINEQFF.

This clonotype was counted ten times or more. This chain links TRBV9 with TRBJ2-5, with D unresolved. Germline CDR1 reads SGDLS; CDR2 reads YYNGEE. This CDR3 is 14 amino acids long. Trimming left V 0 bases short and J 1 base short, with 7 bases between. CDR3 sequence reads: CASSVGITQETQYF. DNA for the CDR3: TGTGCCAGCAGCGTAGGGATCACCCAAGAGACCCAGTACTTC.

This clonotype appeared many times. The gene calls are TRBV6-1 and TRBJ1-1, with a tentative D call TRBD1 (5 bases). The CDR3 runs to 14 residues. Trimming took 4 bases from V and 3 from J, leaving 12 bases between them. Germline loops: CDR1 MNHNS, CDR2 SASEGT. The CDR3: CASSGRVADTEAFF. CDR3 DNA: TGTGCCAGCAGTGGCAGGGTTGCGGACACTGAAGCTTTCTTT.

This clonotype occurred many times. The chain joins TRBV12-3 or TRBV12-4 to TRBJ1-2, with 7 bases identical to TRBD1. With V trimmed by 6 bases and J by 7 bases, 14 bases remained unmatched. This CDR3 region has 15 residues. The CDR3 here is CASSNIRDRVSGYTF. CDR3 nucleotides: TGTGCCAGCAGCAACATCCGGGACAGAGTGTCTGGCTACACCTTC.

CDR3 loop: CASSFWAYEQYV. CDR3 in DNA: TGTGCCAGCAGTTTTTGGGCCTACGAGCAGTACGTC. The chain couples TRBV27 to TRBJ2-7; D ambiguous. This CDR3 has 12 amino acids. CDR1 and CDR2 from the germline V gene are MNHEY and SMNVEV (reference sequence). V was pared by 3 bases and J by 2 bases, with 5 bases between.

This sequence joins TRBV13 and TRBJ2-7; D gene unclear. The CDR3 length is 14 residues. V lost 0 bases to trimming and J lost 0 bases, with 6 bases between them. Germline V gene sequence: CDR1 PRHDT, CDR2 FYEKMQ (reference sequence). In DNA form, the CDR3 reads TGTGCCAGCAGCTTAGGAGGCTTCTCCTACGAGCAGTACGTC. Its translation is CASSLGGFSYEQYV.

This clonotype was found many times. V and J are TRBV6-1 and TRBJ2-1; 7 bases fit TRBD2. The germline CDR1 and CDR2 sequences are MNHNS and SASEGT. The CDR3 runs to 15 residues. With 6 bases clipped from V and 10 bases from J, the junction kept 15 bases outside the gene matches. The chain's CDR3 is CASSPEAAGRGEQFF. For the CDR3, the DNA is TGTGCCAGCAGCCCGGAGGCAGCGGGACGGGGGGAGCAGTTCTTC.

This clonotype was counted ten times or more. The chain carries TRBV6-4 and TRBJ2-2; 9 nucleotides line up with TRBD2. CDR3 length: 15 amino acids. Unmatched junction bases numbered 8, after V lost 4 bases and J lost 8 bases. Looked up from germline, CDR1 is MRHNA and CDR2 is SNTAGT. CDR3 sequence reads: CASSAASGTAGELFF. The CDR3 region has the DNA TGTGCCAGCAGTGCGGCTAGCGGGACGGCGGGGGAGCTGTTTTTT.

This clonotype appeared many times. This sequence joins TRBV20-1 and TRBJ2-1; 8 bases agree with TRBD2. The J segment lost 5 bases and the V segment lost 4 bases, leaving 10 bases of the junction unmatched. CDR3 length: 15 residues. Germline V gives CDR1 DFQATT, CDR2 SNEGSKA (reference sequence). CDR3 loop: CSAKGAGDNHNEQFF. Written as DNA, the CDR3 is TGCAGTGCTAAGGGAGCGGGAGACAACCACAATGAGCAGTTCTTC.

This clonotype has at least ten counts. This sequence joins TRBV11-3 and TRBJ2-1; perhaps TRBD1 as D (5 bases). This CDR3 comprises 13 residues. The germline CDR1 and CDR2 sequences are SGHNT and YENEEA. V was clipped by 3 bases and J by 10 bases, with 13 bases between them. In DNA, the CDR3 is TGTGCCAGCAGCTTGGCAGGGTCCAGGGAGCAGTTCTTC. This encodes CASSLAGSREQFF.

V gene TRBV5-4 combines with J gene TRBJ2-7, with unresolved D. The CDR3 is 12 residues long. Germline V gives CDR1 SGHNT, CDR2 YYREEE (reference sequence). With 4 bases removed from V and 3 bases from J, the gap between germline ends came to 8 bases. The CDR3 coding sequence is TGTGCCAGCAGCGCCCCTGGCTACGAGCAGTACGTC. Protein sequence: CASSAPGYEQYV.

Ten or more counts support this clonotype. The chain uses TRBV18 and TRBJ2-1; D is perhaps TRBD1 or TRBD2 (5 bases each). V was cut by 3 bases and J by 3 bases, with 12 bases left in between. The CDR3 extends over 15 amino acids. Germline assignment: CDR1 KGHSH and CDR2 LQKENI. CDR3 loop: CASSPTDSGYNEQFF. The CDR3 coding sequence is TGTGCCAGCTCACCTACCGACAGCGGCTACAATGAGCAGTTCTTC.

This clonotype was seen at least ten times. This chain connects TRBV20-1 to TRBJ2-5, with a weak D call TRBD2 (6 bases). The ends were cut back, 3 bases at V and 0 bases at J, with 11 bases in the middle. CDR3 length equals 14 residues. Looked up from germline, CDR1 is DFQATT and CDR2 is SNEGSKA (reference sequence). CDR3 residues: CSARLGGYQETQYF. The CDR3 DNA reads TGCAGTGCTAGGCTGGGGGGTTACCAAGAGACCCAGTACTTC.

Many counts were recorded for this clonotype. V and J are TRBV3-1 and TRBJ2-1; tentative D call: TRBD1 (5 bases). CDR1 and CDR2 from the germline V gene are LGHDT and YNNKEL (reference sequence). Trimming shortened V by 9 bases and J by 0 bases, and 9 bases separated the two germline ends. There are 13 residues in the CDR3. CDR3 DNA: TGTGCCAGGACAGAGAGCTCCTACAATGAGCAGTTCTTC. It is translated as CARTESSYNEQFF.